Below are 10 T cell receptor beta chains sequenced from a single sample in a study of cytomegalovirus exposure and HLA in healthy donors. Researchers ran the PCR with 60 Vbeta and 13 Jbeta primers. TCRdb's copy holds only in-frame clones and misses some; the assay was immunoSEQ multiplex PCR. The sample shows about 160,000 clones, 75% to 90% of them seen only once. Sequencing input: PBMCs. The receptors here all came from a man aged 30 to 39 in good health and CMV-seronegative.

CDR3 DNA sequence: TGTGCCAGCAGTGAGGTTAGCGTTTACAATGAGCAGTTCTTC. It is translated as CASSEVSVYNEQFF. V usage is TRBV2 and J usage is TRBJ2-1, with D perhaps TRBD2 (5 bases). Trimming removed 3 bases from V and 4 bases from J, with 10 bases in between. The CDR3 is made up of 14 amino acids. The germline V gene encodes CDR1 SNHLY and CDR2 FYNNEI.

This chain links TRBV15 with TRBJ2-2; TRBD1 matches 9 bases. In germline, CDR1 is LNHNV, CDR2 YYDKDF (reference sequence). The length of the CDR3 is 19 residues. V lost 1 base and J lost 4; bases outside the gene matches: 13. CDR3: CATSRGEGTGGFFTGELFF. DNA for the CDR3: TGTGCCACCAGCAGAGGAGAGGGAACAGGGGGCTTTTTCACCGGGGAGCTGTTTTTT. The full variable domain, its missing parts supplied by reference TRBV15 and TRBJ2-2, is DAMVIQNPRYQVTQFGKPVTLSCSQTLNHNVMYWYQQKSSQAPKLLFHYYDKDFNNEADTPDNFQSRRPNTSFCFLDIRSPGLGDTAMYLCATSRGEGTGGFFTGELFFGEGSRLTVL.

The rearrangement links TRBV4-3 to TRBJ1-5, with D perhaps TRBD1 (6 bases). Germline CDR1 reads LGHNA; CDR2 reads YSLEER. This CDR3 comprises 15 residues. Trimming pared 0 bases from V and 7 bases from J, leaving 13 bases between. The CDR3 coding sequence is TGCGCCAGCAGCCAAGATTACTACAGGGACCAGCCCCAGCATTTT. The encoded protein is CASSQDYYRDQPQHF.

The rearrangement uses TRBV6-4 and TRBJ1-4, with TRBD1 identical over 7 bases. In germline, CDR1 is MRHNA, CDR2 SNTAGT. V lost 5 bases and J lost 6; bases outside the gene matches: 9. The CDR3 has 15 residues. The CDR3 loop reads CASSPTEGAHEKLFF. The DNA of the CDR3 is TGTGCCAGCAGTCCAACTGAGGGGGCTCATGAAAAACTGTTTTTT.

The chain uses TRBV11-2 and TRBJ1-5; D gene unclear. CDR1 and CDR2 (germline): SGHAT, FQNNGV. V lost 5 bases to trimming and J lost 4 bases, with 9 bases between them. The CDR3 consists of 13 residues. CDR3 amino acids: CASSRESNQPQHF. CDR3 bases: TGTGCCAGCAGCCGAGAGAGTAATCAGCCCCAGCATTTT.

The gene calls are TRBV7-8 and TRBJ2-5; possibly TRBD2 for D (7 bases). Germline CDR1 is SGHVS and CDR2 is FQNEAQ. The ends were cut back, 1 base at V and 2 bases at J, with 11 bases in the middle. There are 15 residues in the CDR3. The CDR3 DNA sequence: TGTGCCAGCAGCTTAGTCAGGGGAGGGCAAGAGACCCAGTACTTC. Protein: CASSLVRGGQETQYF.

The chain recombines TRBV4-1 with TRBJ2-7; tentative D call: TRBD1 (5 bases). Between the trimmed V and J ends, which lost 7 bases and 5 bases, there was a span of 9 bases. The CDR3 is 11 residues long. Germline V gene sequence: CDR1 MGHRA, CDR2 YSYEKL. DNA for the CDR3: TGCGCCAGCACCTCAGGGAACGAGCAGTACTTC. Amino acid sequence: CASTSGNEQYF.

This sequence joins TRBV6-4 and TRBJ2-3, with D possibly matching TRBD1 (5 bases). This CDR3 spans 14 amino acids. Germline loops: CDR1 MRHNA, CDR2 SNTAGT. Deletions cut 0 bases from V and 6 bases from J, with 10 bases between. The DNA for the CDR3 is TGTGCCAGCAGTGACTCGCCACAGGCGGATACGCAGTATTTT. Protein product: CASSDSPQADTQYF.

This chain joins TRBV27 and TRBJ2-1, with 7 positions matching TRBD2. CDR3 length: 18 amino acids. V lost 5 bases, J lost 3 bases, and 16 bases stayed unmatched. Germline CDR1 is MNHEY and CDR2 is SMNVEV (reference sequence). CDR3 in amino acids: CASSPGAGGRGLYNEQFF. In DNA form, the CDR3 reads TGTGCCAGCAGTCCAGGAGCTGGTGGGAGGGGTCTCTACAATGAGCAGTTCTTC.

The rearrangement uses TRBV9 and TRBJ2-6; 13 nucleotides match TRBD2. V dropped 1 base and J dropped 4; count of bases not matched to a gene: 5. CDR1 and CDR2 (germline): SGDLS, YYNGEE. The CDR3 has 18 amino acids. The CDR3 coding sequence is TGTGCCAGCAGCGTAAACGGACTAGCGGGAGCGGGGGCCAACGTCCTGACTTTC. Protein: CASSVNGLAGAGANVLTF. Looking up the rest from reference TRBV9 and TRBJ2-6 gives the full variable domain: DSGVTQTPKHLITATGQRVTLRCSPRSGDLSVYWYQQSLDQGLQFLIQYYNGEERAKGNILERFSAQQFPDLHSELNLSSLELGDSALYFCASSVNGLAGAGANVLTFGAGSRLTVL.